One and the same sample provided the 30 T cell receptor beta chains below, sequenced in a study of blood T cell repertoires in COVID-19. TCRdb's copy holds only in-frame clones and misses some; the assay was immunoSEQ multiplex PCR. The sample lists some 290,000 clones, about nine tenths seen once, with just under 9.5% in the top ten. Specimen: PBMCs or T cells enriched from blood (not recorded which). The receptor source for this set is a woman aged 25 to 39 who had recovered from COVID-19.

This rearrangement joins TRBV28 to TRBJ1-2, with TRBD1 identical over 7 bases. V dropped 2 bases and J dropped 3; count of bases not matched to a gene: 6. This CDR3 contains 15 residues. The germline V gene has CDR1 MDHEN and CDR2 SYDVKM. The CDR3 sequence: CASSLPQGRDYGYTF. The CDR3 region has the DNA TGTGCCAGCAGTTTACCACAGGGGCGCGACTATGGCTACACCTTC.

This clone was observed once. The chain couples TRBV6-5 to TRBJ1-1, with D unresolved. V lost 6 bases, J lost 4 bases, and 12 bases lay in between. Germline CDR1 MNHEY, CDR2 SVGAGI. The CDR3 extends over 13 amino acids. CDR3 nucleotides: TGTGCCAGCAGCGATAAATTCAGCACTGAAGCTTTCTTT. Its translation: CASSDKFSTEAFF.

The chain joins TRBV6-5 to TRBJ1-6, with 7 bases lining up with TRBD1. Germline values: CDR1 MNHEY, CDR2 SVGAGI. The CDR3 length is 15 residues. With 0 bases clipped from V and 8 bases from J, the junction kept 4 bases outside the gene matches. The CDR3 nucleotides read TGTGCCAGCAGTTACTCCCGGGACAGATATTCACCCCTCCACTTT. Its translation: CASSYSRDRYSPLHF.

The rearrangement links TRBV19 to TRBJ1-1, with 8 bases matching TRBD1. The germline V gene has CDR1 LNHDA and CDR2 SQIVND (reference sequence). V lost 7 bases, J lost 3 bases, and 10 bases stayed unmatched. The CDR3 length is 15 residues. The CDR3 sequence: CASIKDREVDTEAFF. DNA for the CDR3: TGTGCCAGTATTAAGGACAGGGAGGTGGACACTGAAGCTTTCTTT.

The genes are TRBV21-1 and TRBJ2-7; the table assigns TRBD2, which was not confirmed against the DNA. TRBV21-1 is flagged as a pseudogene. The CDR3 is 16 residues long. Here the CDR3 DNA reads TGTGCCAGCAGCATCGGGACTAGCGGGGGTACCTACGAGCAGTACTTC. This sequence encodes CASSIGTSGGTYEQYF.

This CDR3 reads CASTWTSASYEQYF. CDR3 in DNA: TGCGCCAGCACCTGGACTAGCGCCTCCTACGAGCAGTACTTC. The rearrangement uses TRBV5-1 and TRBJ2-7; 9 nucleotides agree with TRBD2. Germline CDR1 SGHRS, CDR2 YFSETQ. V lost 6 bases and J lost 0; bases outside the gene matches: 4. The CDR3 runs to 14 residues.

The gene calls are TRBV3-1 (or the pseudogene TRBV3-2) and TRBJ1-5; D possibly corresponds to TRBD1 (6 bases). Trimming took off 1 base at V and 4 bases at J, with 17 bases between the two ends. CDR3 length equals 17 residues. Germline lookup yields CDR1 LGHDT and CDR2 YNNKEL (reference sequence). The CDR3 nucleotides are TGTGCCAGCAGCCAAGGAAGACAGGCCGGGCCGAATCAGCCCCAGCATTTT. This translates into CASSQGRQAGPNQPQHF.

Here the CDR3 reads CASSLPVPPRGYTF. The DNA of the CDR3 is TGTGCCAGCAGTTTACCCGTCCCGCCACGGGGCTACACCTTC. V and J are TRBV28 and TRBJ1-2; D not certain. Per germline, CDR1 MDHEN and CDR2 SYDVKM. Trimming stripped 2 bases from V and 8 bases from J, with 15 bases between. This CDR3 has 14 residues.

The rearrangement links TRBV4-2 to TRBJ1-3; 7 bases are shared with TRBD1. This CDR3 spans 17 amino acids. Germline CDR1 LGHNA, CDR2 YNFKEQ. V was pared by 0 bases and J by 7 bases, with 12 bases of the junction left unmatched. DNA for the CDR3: TGTGCCAGCAGCCAAGATCTTCGAGGCAGGGGGTTGAACACCATATATTTT. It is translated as CASSQDLRGRGLNTIYF.

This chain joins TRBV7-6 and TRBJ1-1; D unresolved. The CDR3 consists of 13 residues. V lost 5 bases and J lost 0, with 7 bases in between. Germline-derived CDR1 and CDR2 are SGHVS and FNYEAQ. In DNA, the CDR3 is TGTGCCAGCAGCGTAAACTTGAACACTGAAGCTTTCTTT. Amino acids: CASSVNLNTEAFF. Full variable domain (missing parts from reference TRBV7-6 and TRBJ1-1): GAGVSQSPRYKVTKRGQDVALRCDPISGHVSLYWYRQALGQGPEFLTYFNYEAQQDKSGLPNDRFSAERPEGSISTLTIQRTEQRDSAMYRCASSVNLNTEAFFGQGTRLTVV.

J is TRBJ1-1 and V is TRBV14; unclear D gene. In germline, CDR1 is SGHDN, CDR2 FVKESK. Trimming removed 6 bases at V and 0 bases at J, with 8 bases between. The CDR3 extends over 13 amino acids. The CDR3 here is CASRWALNTEAFF. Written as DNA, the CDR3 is TGTGCCAGCAGGTGGGCCCTGAACACTGAAGCTTTCTTT.

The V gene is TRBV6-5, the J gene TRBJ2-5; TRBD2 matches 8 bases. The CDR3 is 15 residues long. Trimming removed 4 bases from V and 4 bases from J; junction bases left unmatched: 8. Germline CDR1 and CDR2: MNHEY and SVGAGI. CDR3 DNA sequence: TGTGCCAGCAGTTCTAAGCGGGAGTTCGGAGAGACCCAGTACTTC. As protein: CASSSKREFGETQYF.

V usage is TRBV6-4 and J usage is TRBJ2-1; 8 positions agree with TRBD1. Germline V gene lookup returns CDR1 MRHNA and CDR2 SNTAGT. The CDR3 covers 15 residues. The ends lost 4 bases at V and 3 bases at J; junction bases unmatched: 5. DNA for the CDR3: TGTGCCAGCAGTGTAAGGACAGGGCTCTACAATGAGCAGTTCTTC. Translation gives CASSVRTGLYNEQFF.

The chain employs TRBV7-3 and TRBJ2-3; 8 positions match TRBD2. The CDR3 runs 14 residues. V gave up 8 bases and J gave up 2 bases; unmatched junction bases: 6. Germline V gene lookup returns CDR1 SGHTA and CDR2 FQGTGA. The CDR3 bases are TGTGCCAGCGCCGGGGGGGAGACCACAGATACGCAGTATTTT. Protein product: CASAGGETTDTQYF.

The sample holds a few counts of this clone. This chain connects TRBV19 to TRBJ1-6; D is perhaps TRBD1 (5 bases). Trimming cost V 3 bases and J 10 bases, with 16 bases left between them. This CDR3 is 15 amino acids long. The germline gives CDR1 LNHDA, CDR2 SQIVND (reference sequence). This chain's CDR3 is CASSIWAGQESPLHF. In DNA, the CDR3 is TGTGCCAGTAGTATTTGGGCAGGGCAAGAATCACCCCTCCACTTT.

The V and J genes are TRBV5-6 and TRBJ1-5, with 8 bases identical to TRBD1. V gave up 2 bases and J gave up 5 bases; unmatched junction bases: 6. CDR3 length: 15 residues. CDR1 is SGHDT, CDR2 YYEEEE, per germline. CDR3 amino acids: CASSFGTGTYQPQHF. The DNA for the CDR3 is TGTGCCAGCAGCTTTGGGACAGGAACATATCAGCCCCAGCATTTT. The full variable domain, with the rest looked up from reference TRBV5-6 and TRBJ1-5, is DAGVTQSPTHLIKTRGQQVTLRCSPKSGHDTVSWYQQALGQGPQFIFQYYEEEERQRGNFPDRFSGHQFPNYSSELNVNALLLGDSALYLCASSFGTGTYQPQHFGDGTRLSIL.

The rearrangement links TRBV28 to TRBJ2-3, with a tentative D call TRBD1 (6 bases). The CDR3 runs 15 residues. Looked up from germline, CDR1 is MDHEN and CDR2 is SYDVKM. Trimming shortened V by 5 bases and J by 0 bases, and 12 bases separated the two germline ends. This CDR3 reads CASSAGTRSTDTQYF. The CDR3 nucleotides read TGTGCCAGCAGTGCCGGGACACGAAGCACAGATACGCAGTATTTT.

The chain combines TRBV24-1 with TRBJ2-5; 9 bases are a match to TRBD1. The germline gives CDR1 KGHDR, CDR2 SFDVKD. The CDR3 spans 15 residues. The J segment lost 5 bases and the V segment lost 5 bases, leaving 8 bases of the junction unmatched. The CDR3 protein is CATSVNRGRMETQYF. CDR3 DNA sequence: TGTGCCACCAGTGTTAACAGGGGGCGGATGGAGACCCAGTACTTC.

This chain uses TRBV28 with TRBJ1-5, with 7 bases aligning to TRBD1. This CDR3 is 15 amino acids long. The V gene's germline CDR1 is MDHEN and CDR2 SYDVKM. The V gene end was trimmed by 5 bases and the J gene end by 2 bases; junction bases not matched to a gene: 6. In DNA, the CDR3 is TGTGCCAGCAGTCCCAGGGGGAAAGGCAATCAGCCCCAGCATTTT. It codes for CASSPRGKGNQPQHF. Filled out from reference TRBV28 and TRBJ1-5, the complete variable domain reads DVKVTQSSRYLVKRTGEKVFLECVQDMDHENMFWYRQDPGLGLRLIYFSYDVKMKEKGDIPEGYSVSREKKERFSLILESASTNQTSMYLCASSPRGKGNQPQHFGDGTRLSIL.

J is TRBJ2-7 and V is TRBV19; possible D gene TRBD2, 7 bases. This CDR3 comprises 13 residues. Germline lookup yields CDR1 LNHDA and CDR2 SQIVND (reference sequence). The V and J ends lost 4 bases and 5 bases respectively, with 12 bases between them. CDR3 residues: CASSRTGGNEQYF. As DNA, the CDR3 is TGTGCCAGTAGTAGGACGGGGGGCAACGAGCAGTACTTC.

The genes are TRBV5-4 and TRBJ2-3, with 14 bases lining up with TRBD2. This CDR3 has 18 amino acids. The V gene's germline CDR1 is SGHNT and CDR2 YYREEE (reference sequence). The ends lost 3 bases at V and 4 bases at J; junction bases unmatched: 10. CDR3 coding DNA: TGTGCCAGCAGCTCACTCCTTGGACTAGCGGGAGGCTCAGATACGCAGTATTTT. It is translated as CASSSLLGLAGGSDTQYF.

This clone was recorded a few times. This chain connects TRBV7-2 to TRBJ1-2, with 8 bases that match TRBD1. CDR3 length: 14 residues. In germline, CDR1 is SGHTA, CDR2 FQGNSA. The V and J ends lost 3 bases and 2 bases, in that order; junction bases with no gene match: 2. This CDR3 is CASSFGQGNYGYTF. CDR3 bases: TGTGCCAGCAGCTTCGGACAGGGCAACTATGGCTACACCTTC.

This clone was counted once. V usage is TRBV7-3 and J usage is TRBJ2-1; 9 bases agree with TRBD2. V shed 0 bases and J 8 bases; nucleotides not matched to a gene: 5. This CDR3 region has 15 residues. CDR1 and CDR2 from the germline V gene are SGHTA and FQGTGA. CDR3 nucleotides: TGTGCCAGCAGCTTAACTAGCGGGAGCAGAGATGAGCAGTTCTTC. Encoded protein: CASSLTSGSRDEQFF.

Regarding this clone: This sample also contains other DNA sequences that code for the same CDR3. The CDR3, as DNA: TGTGCCAGCAGCTTAGACAGTAACACTGAAGCTTTCTTT. Its translation: CASSLDSNTEAFF. The chain employs TRBV7-2 and TRBJ1-1; D is uncertain. CDR3 length equals 13 residues. Germline V gene sequence: CDR1 SGHTA, CDR2 FQGNSA. The ends were cut back, 1 base at V and 2 bases at J, with 5 bases in the middle.

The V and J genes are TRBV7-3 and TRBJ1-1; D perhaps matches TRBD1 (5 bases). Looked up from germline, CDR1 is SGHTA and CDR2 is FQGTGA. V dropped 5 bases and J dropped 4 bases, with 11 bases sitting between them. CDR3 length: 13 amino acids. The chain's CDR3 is CASSLTTVTEAFF. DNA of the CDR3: TGTGCCAGCAGCCTGACGACAGTCACTGAAGCTTTCTTT.

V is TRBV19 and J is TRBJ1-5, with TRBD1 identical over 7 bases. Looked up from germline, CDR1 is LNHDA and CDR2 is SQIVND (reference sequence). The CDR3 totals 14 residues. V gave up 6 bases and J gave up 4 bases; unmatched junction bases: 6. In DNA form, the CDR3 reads TGTGCCAGTAGCGACAGGGTAATTAATCAGCCCCAGCATTTT. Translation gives CASSDRVINQPQHF.

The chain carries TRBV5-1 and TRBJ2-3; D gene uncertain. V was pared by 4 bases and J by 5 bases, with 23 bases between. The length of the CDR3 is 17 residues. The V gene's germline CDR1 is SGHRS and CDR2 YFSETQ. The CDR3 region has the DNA TGCGCCAGCAGCGTAACCGTCGATAGATCCGGTTTAGATACGCAGTATTTT. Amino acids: CASSVTVDRSGLDTQYF.

The DNA for the CDR3 is TGTGCCACCAAGCCCCAGCATTTT. Its protein product is CATKPQHF. This chain connects TRBV21-1 to TRBJ1-5; TRBD1 is the table's D call, not checked against the DNA. TRBV21-1 is listed as a pseudogene. There are 8 residues in the CDR3.

The CDR3 is CASSPGSWEQYF. The CDR3 nucleotides are TGTGCCAGCAGCCCCGGGAGTTGGGAGCAGTACTTC. V gene TRBV7-2 combines with J gene TRBJ2-7; D is possibly TRBD2 (6 bases). The CDR3 runs to 12 residues. CDR1 is SGHTA and CDR2 is FQGNSA in the germline V gene. The V and J ends lost 5 bases and 7 bases respectively, with 12 bases between them. The full variable domain, its missing parts supplied by reference TRBV7-2 and TRBJ2-7, is GAGVSQSPSNKVTEKGKDVELRCDPISGHTALYWYRQSLGQGLEFLIYFQGNSAPDKSGLPSDRFSAERTGGSVSTLTIQRTQQEDSAVYLCASSPGSWEQYFGPGTRLTVT.

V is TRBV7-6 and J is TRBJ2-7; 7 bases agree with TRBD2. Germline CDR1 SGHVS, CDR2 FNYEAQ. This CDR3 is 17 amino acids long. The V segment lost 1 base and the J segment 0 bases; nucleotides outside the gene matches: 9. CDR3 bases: TGTGCCAGCAGCTTAGGGTGGCCTAGCGGTTCCTCCTACGAGCAGTACTTC. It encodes CASSLGWPSGSSYEQYF.